These T cell receptor beta chains were read from a single sample in a study of OX40 agonist ivuxolimab in advanced cancers. Measured with immunoSEQ multiplex PCR; TCRdb has only the in-frame clones, and not every one. This sample has about 32,000 clones, with more than 70% found just once. The starting material was CD4+ or CD8+ T cells sorted from blood, obtained in a trial of the OX40 agonist ivuxolimab. These TCRs come from an adult with an advanced solid tumor such as melanoma, head and neck, liver or kidney cancer. Each CDR3 is given with its conserved first and last residue. D genes are given only for firm matches. For some rows the clone size is stated as once, few or many, or as a class when expanded; others skip it.

d_call clone_size j_call v_call cdr3_nt cdr3_aa
TRBD1 few TRBJ1-4 TRBV5-1 TGCGCCAGCATCAGATCCAGGGGGCTGAATGAAAAACTGTTTTTT CASIRSRGLNEKLFF
NA NA TRBJ2-3 TRBV7-9 TGTGCCGGTCGCGCCGGGGGCTCGGTAGGAGATACGCAGTATTTT CAGRAGGSVGDTQYF
NA few TRBJ1-4 TRBV21-1 TGTGCCAGCAGCAAAGTTCAGGGATACGAAAAACTGTTTTTT CASSKVQGYEKLFF
TRBD2 NA TRBJ2-1 TRBV9 TGTGCCAGCAGCGTAGAGGCGGGAGGAAAGTCCAATGAGCAGTTCTTC CASSVEAGGKSNEQFF
NA NA TRBJ2-1 TRBV27 TGTGCCAGCAGATCAAGGGAAGGGGGGGGCGCTGGCAATGAGCAGTTCTTC CASRSREGGGAGNEQFF
NA few TRBJ2-7 TRBV18 TGTGCCAGCTCACCGAGTGGTGGCGTTTTAACCTACGAGCAGTACTTC CASSPSGGVLTYEQYF
NA few TRBJ2-2 TRBV4-1 TGCGCCAGCAGCCGGCTAACCGGGGAGCTGTTTTTT CASSRLTGELFF
NA NA TRBJ2-3 TRBV18 TGTGCCAGCTCAGCGGACCACACAGATACGCAGTATTTT CASSADHTDTQYF
TRBD1 NA TRBJ2-7 TRBV5-6 TGTGCCAGCAGCCCCACAGGGGCCCACGAGCAGTACTTC CASSPTGAHEQYF
TRBD2 NA TRBJ2-1 TRBV29-1 TGCAGCGTTGAAGAAGGGCTAGCGGGAGGTGAGCAGTTCTTC CSVEEGLAGGEQFF
NA NA TRBJ2-1 TRBV27 TGTGCCAGCAGTTTATCGGGAAGTGAGCAGTTCTTC CASSLSGSEQFF
NA NA TRBJ2-1 TRBV29-1 TGCAGCGTTGCTGGGGGTAGACACAATGAGCAGTTCTTC CSVAGGRHNEQFF
NA NA TRBJ1-5 TRBV28 TGTGCCAGCAACTTAGGGCCCCCGGGCAATCAGCCCCAGCATTTT CASNLGPPGNQPQHF
NA NA TRBJ1-1 TRBV5-1 TGCGCCAGCAGCTTGAAATCCGGAAAGACTGAAGCTTTCTTT CASSLKSGKTEAFF
NA NA TRBJ1-4 TRBV7-5 TGTGTCAGAAGAGAACAGGGTCGCGATGAAAAACTGTTTTTT CVRREQGRDEKLFF
TRBD2 NA TRBJ2-7 TRBV6-5 TGTGCCAGCAGTACTAGCGGGAGCTCCTACGAGCAGTACTTC CASSTSGSSYEQYF
TRBD1 NA TRBJ2-7 TRBV27 TGTGCCAGCAACGTTAATGGGGTGGGACAGGGTTTCTACGAGCAGTACTTC CASNVNGVGQGFYEQYF